This entry lists 27 T cell receptor beta chains sequenced from one sample in a study of T cells after posttransplantation cyclophosphamide. Generated by immunoSEQ multiplex PCR, the TCRdb table keeps only in-frame clones and is missing some. This table has about 6,500 clones, just under 85% appearing once. Busulfan-fludarabine conditioning, marrow transplant, and cyclophosphamide on days +3 and +4 were administered. The material was CD8+ T cells sorted from PBMCs, obtained approximately 1,300 days after allogeneic stem cell transplant with posttransplant cyclophosphamide. The receptors were sampled from a female patient aged 50-59 years who received an allogeneic stem cell transplant from a related donor, was CMV-positive, and had no GVHD. Some T cells may have originated in the graft donor.

This clone was detected only once. This sequence joins TRBV19 and TRBJ2-6, with D unresolved. CDR1 is LNHDA, CDR2 SQIVND, per germline (reference sequence). V gave up 1 base and J gave up 0 bases, with 4 bases separating them. The CDR3 runs to 15 residues. This CDR3 reads CASSIAGSGANVLTF. The CDR3 bases are TGTGCCAGTAGTATAGCGGGCTCTGGGGCCAACGTCCTGACTTTC.

V usage is TRBV9 and J usage is TRBJ2-2; weak D call: TRBD2 (5 bases). CDR3 size: 16 residues. The germline V and J ends were trimmed by 4 bases and 2 bases, with 15 bases remaining between them. Germline CDR1 and CDR2: SGDLS and YYNGEE. CDR3 sequence reads: CASSLDAGSNTGELFF. The CDR3 bases are TGTGCCAGCAGCCTAGACGCGGGCAGTAACACCGGGGAGCTGTTTTTT.

Only one count was recorded for this clone. The rearrangement links TRBV7-6 to TRBJ2-7; 10 bases map to TRBD2. V was clipped by 5 bases and J by 5 bases; unmatched bases: 6. In germline, CDR1 is SGHVS, CDR2 FNYEAQ. The CDR3 totals 14 residues. The CDR3 loop is CASSPLAGANEQYF. Written as DNA, the CDR3 is TGTGCCAGCAGCCCGCTAGCGGGAGCTAACGAGCAGTACTTC.

In this sample, this clone turned up once. The chain links TRBV27 to TRBJ2-4, with a weak D call TRBD1 (6 bases). Germline assignment: CDR1 MNHEY and CDR2 SMNVEV (reference sequence). Trimming cost V 5 bases and J 4 bases, with 9 bases left between them. The CDR3 totals 13 residues. This chain's CDR3 is CASSPQGKNIQYF. The CDR3 DNA reads TGTGCCAGCAGTCCGCAGGGGAAAAACATTCAGTACTTC.

The chain's CDR3 is CASRAGGTYEQYF. CDR3 nucleotides: TGTGCCAGCAGGGCGGGGGGAACCTACGAGCAGTACTTC. The chain employs TRBV6-5 and TRBJ2-7, with 8 bases aligning to TRBD2. The ends lost 6 bases at V and 2 bases at J; junction bases unmatched: 3. From germline, CDR1 is MNHEY and CDR2 SVGAGI. CDR3 length: 13 amino acids.

The chain combines TRBV5-4 with TRBJ2-2, with D uncertain. The V gene's germline CDR1 is SGHNT and CDR2 YYREEE (reference sequence). This CDR3 spans 15 amino acids. V gave up 1 base and J gave up 3 bases, with 10 bases separating them. The CDR3 nucleotides are TGTGCCAGCAGCTTGTATCTTGAGGACACCGGGGAGCTGTTTTTT. Translating it yields CASSLYLEDTGELFF.

This clone showed up just a few times. This sequence joins TRBV10-1 and TRBJ2-7; 7 nucleotides match TRBD1. The V gene end was trimmed by 3 bases and the J gene end by 2 bases; junction bases not matched to a gene: 1. Germline CDR1 reads WNHNN; CDR2 reads SYGVQD (reference sequence). This CDR3 spans 13 amino acids. The CDR3 protein is CASSDGQAYEQYF. The DNA for the CDR3 is TGCGCCAGCAGTGATGGACAGGCCTACGAGCAGTACTTC.

The rearrangement uses TRBV14 and TRBJ2-7; D uncertain. The CDR3 consists of 12 residues. Germline assignment: CDR1 SGHDN and CDR2 FVKESK. Trimming removed 0 bases at V and 8 bases at J, with 8 bases between. CDR3 sequence (DNA): TGTGCCAGCAGCCAAGATCGGTTGAAGCAGTACTTC. It yields the protein CASSQDRLKQYF.

The V call is TRBV6-5, the J call TRBJ2-2, with D possibly matching TRBD1 (6 bases). CDR3 length equals 12 residues. Looked up from germline, CDR1 is MNHEY and CDR2 is SVGAGI. Trimming stripped 7 bases from V and 5 bases from J, with 8 bases between. The CDR3: CASTQGTGELFF. In DNA form, the CDR3 reads TGTGCCAGCACCCAGGGGACCGGGGAGCTGTTTTTT.

The count of this clone is one. The V gene is TRBV15, the J gene TRBJ1-2, with unresolved D. The V end lost 0 bases, the J end lost 8 bases, and 7 bases lay between the germline ends. CDR3 length: 12 amino acids. Germline V gene data show CDR1 as LNHNV and CDR2 as YYDKDF (reference sequence). The CDR3 reads CATSRDSRGYTF. The CDR3 DNA reads as TGTGCCACCAGCAGAGATAGCAGAGGCTACACCTTC.

The CDR3 DNA reads as TGCGCCAGCAGCCGGGAGGTAGCGGGAGGGGGGGGGAATGAGCAGTTCTTC. As protein: CASSREVAGGGGNEQFF. The chain recombines TRBV4-3 with TRBJ2-1; TRBD2 agrees at 11 bases. CDR1 and CDR2 (germline): LGHNA, YSLEER. Trimming at V came to 4 bases and at J to 7 bases, leaving 12 bases not matched to a gene. This CDR3 comprises 17 residues.

The chain recombines TRBV27 with TRBJ2-7; 7 nucleotides line up with TRBD1. The length of the CDR3 is 14 residues. J gave up 6 bases and V 1 base, and 6 bases lay outside the gene matches. CDR1 is MNHEY, CDR2 SMNVEV, per germline (reference sequence). In DNA, the CDR3 is TGTGCCAGCAGTTTATGGCGACAGGGCGTCGAGCAGTACTTC. Translated, it gives CASSLWRQGVEQYF.

This clone came up once. The V and J genes are TRBV30 and TRBJ2-1; 12 positions match TRBD2. Germline-derived CDR1 and CDR2 are GTSNPN and SVGIG (reference sequence). The CDR3 runs 14 residues. The J segment lost 1 base and the V segment lost 6 bases, leaving 1 base of the junction unmatched. CDR3 DNA: TGTGCCTGTCTAGCGGGAGGGTCCTACAATGAGCAGTTCTTC. It specifies CACLAGGSYNEQFF.

The J gene is TRBJ2-7, the V gene TRBV11-2; D is unresolved. The germline V and J ends were trimmed by 8 bases and 4 bases, with 12 bases remaining between them. The germline CDR1 and CDR2 sequences are SGHAT and FQNNGV. The CDR3 is made up of 12 amino acids. The CDR3 DNA reads TGTGCCAGCTGCGATAGTGTGTACGAGCAGTACTTC. It yields the protein CASCDSVYEQYF.

This rearrangement joins TRBV5-1 to TRBJ2-5; TRBD2 aligns across 8 bases. Germline V gives CDR1 SGHRS, CDR2 YFSETQ. V lost 2 bases, J lost 2 bases, and 2 bases stayed unmatched. This CDR3 is built from 14 residues. CDR3 region: CASSFGGAQETQYF. DNA for the CDR3: TGCGCCAGCAGCTTCGGGGGGGCACAAGAGACCCAGTACTTC.

J is TRBJ2-5 and V is TRBV7-3; TRBD2 matches 7 bases. Trimming at V came to 1 base and at J to 2 bases, leaving 7 bases not matched to a gene. This CDR3 spans 16 amino acids. CDR1 and CDR2 (germline): SGHTA, FQGTGA. CDR3 loop: CASSLKGLAVQETQYF. The CDR3 nucleotides read TGTGCCAGCAGCTTAAAAGGGCTAGCGGTACAAGAGACCCAGTACTTC.

This chain uses TRBV2 with TRBJ1-4, with 9 nucleotides matching TRBD1. From germline, CDR1 is SNHLY and CDR2 FYNNEI. This CDR3 has 20 residues. Trimming cost V 7 bases and J 4 bases; bases outside gene matches: 22. The CDR3 spells CASKKPEAHRGRLVNEKLFF. The DNA of the CDR3 is TGTGCCAGCAAAAAACCAGAGGCCCACAGGGGGCGCCTGGTTAATGAAAAACTGTTTTTT.

This clone has a handful of counts. V gene TRBV5-6 combines with J gene TRBJ2-7; TRBD2 is a possible D gene (5 bases). The ends were cut back, 2 bases at V and 2 bases at J, with 11 bases in the middle. In germline, CDR1 is SGHDT, CDR2 YYEEEE. The CDR3 is 14 residues long. This CDR3 reads CASSLGLGTYEQYF. CDR3 coding DNA: TGTGCCAGCAGCTTAGGACTGGGTACCTACGAGCAGTACTTC.

The rearrangement uses TRBV6-5 and TRBJ2-3, with D possibly matching TRBD2 (6 bases). V was cut by 0 bases and J by 7 bases, with 11 bases left in between. The CDR3 is 14 amino acids. Germline-derived CDR1 and CDR2 are MNHEY and SVGAGI. The CDR3 loop is CASSYSSAGYTQYF. The CDR3 DNA reads TGTGCCAGCAGTTACTCGTCTGCGGGATATACGCAGTATTTT.

This clone was picked up one time. The chain is built from TRBV7-2 and TRBJ1-1; 7 nucleotides agree with TRBD1. CDR1 and CDR2 from the germline V gene are SGHTA and FQGNSA. Germline trimming cut 5 bases from V and 7 bases from J; bases unmatched to any gene: 7. This CDR3 has 13 residues. CDR3 in amino acids: CASSIQQGNEAFF. The CDR3 DNA reads TGTGCCAGCAGCATCCAACAGGGGAATGAAGCTTTCTTT.

This chain joins TRBV13 and TRBJ2-7; 7 bases fit TRBD2. The germline V gene encodes CDR1 PRHDT and CDR2 FYEKMQ (reference sequence). CDR3 size: 14 residues. Trimming at V came to 5 bases and at J to 2 bases, leaving 6 bases not matched to a gene. CDR3 in DNA: TGTGCCAGCAGCACCGGACTAGTAGCCTACGAGCAGTACTTC. Its translation is CASSTGLVAYEQYF.

The chain employs TRBV7-9 and TRBJ1-1; 9 bases are a match to TRBD1. From germline, CDR1 is SEHNR and CDR2 FQNEAQ (reference sequence). The length of the CDR3 is 14 residues. V was clipped by 10 bases and J by 0 bases; unmatched bases: 6. The CDR3 DNA follows: TGTGCCACCACAGGGGGCTATTTGAACACTGAAGCTTTCTTT. This translates into CATTGGYLNTEAFF.

The rearrangement uses TRBV2 and TRBJ2-7, with D possibly TRBD1 on 6 matching bases. The V gene lost 6 bases and the J gene lost 2 bases, with 17 bases spanning the gap. CDR1 is SNHLY and CDR2 is FYNNEI in the germline V gene. This CDR3 comprises 15 residues. CDR3 in DNA: TGTGCCAGCAGCGAGGGGGTGGGCACCACCTACGAGCAGTACTTC. Its protein is CASSEGVGTTYEQYF.

This clone is labeled large. The CDR3 spells CASSLNNRELFF. The CDR3 DNA reads as TGTGCCAGCAGTTTAAACAACAGGGAGCTGTTTTTT. The chain links TRBV27 to TRBJ2-2; D remains unclear. CDR3 length equals 12 residues. The germline V gene has CDR1 MNHEY and CDR2 SMNVEV (reference sequence). V lost 2 bases, J lost 9 bases, and 7 bases lay in between.

The chain employs TRBV7-9 and TRBJ2-1; possible D gene TRBD2, 6 bases. The CDR3 has 16 residues. Per the germline V gene, CDR1 is SEHNR and CDR2 is FQNEAQ (reference sequence). With 3 bases removed from V and 0 bases from J, the gap between germline ends came to 12 bases. The CDR3 sequence: CASSLAGLYSYNEQFF. DNA of the CDR3: TGTGCCAGCAGCTTGGCGGGACTCTACTCCTACAATGAGCAGTTCTTC. Full variable domain (missing parts from reference TRBV7-9 and TRBJ2-1): DTGVSQNPRHKITKRGQNVTFRCDPISEHNRLYWYRQTLGQGPEFLTYFQNEAQLEKSRLLSDRFSAERPKGSFSTLEIQRTEQGDSAMYLCASSLAGLYSYNEQFFGPGTRLTVL.

The chain recombines TRBV27 with TRBJ2-7; 9 bases fit TRBD2. CDR3 length: 16 residues. Germline assignment: CDR1 MNHEY and CDR2 SMNVEV (reference sequence). After removal of 4 bases from V and 2 bases from J, the junction contained 9 bases not matched to a gene. Here the CDR3 DNA reads TGTGCCAGCAGTTCCTACACAGCGGGAGGCCCCTACGAGCAGTACTTC. It is translated as CASSSYTAGGPYEQYF.

V gene TRBV4-3 combines with J gene TRBJ2-7; 7 positions agree with TRBD2. The CDR3 has 15 amino acids. CDR1 is LGHNA and CDR2 is YSLEER in the germline V gene. Germline trimming cut 0 bases from V and 0 bases from J; bases unmatched to any gene: 2. CDR3 sequence: CASSQEGGSSYEQYF. The DNA for the CDR3 is TGCGCCAGCAGCCAAGAGGGCGGGAGCTCCTACGAGCAGTACTTC.